The 13 T cell receptor beta chains given below trace back to one sample, sequenced in a study of cytotoxic CD8 clonotypes in ibrutinib-treated CLL. Clones were sequenced by immunoSEQ multiplex PCR, and TCRdb holds only the in-frame ones, with some missing. The sample carries around 310,000 clones, around four fifths recorded once. Sequencing was performed on PBMCs, taken before ibrutinib treatment. These receptors came from a human donor with chronic lymphocytic leukemia.

The V call is TRBV5-5, the J call TRBJ2-4, with no clear D. The CDR3 length is 13 residues. The V gene's germline CDR1 is SGHKS and CDR2 YYEKEE (reference sequence). Trimming stripped 4 bases from V and 6 bases from J, with 11 bases between. CDR3 sequence: CASSPIGGNIQYF. CDR3 DNA: TGTGCCAGCAGCCCGATTGGTGGAAACATTCAGTACTTC.

The J gene is TRBJ1-5, the V gene TRBV28; TRBD1 matches 7 bases. Germline CDR1 reads MDHEN; CDR2 reads SYDVKM. The V segment lost 3 bases and the J segment 0 bases; nucleotides outside the gene matches: 11. The CDR3 has 18 amino acids. The CDR3 nucleotides are TGTGCCAGCAGTTTGCTCGTAGGGACAGAAAGTAGCAATCAGCCCCAGCATTTT. It codes for CASSLLVGTESSNQPQHF.

The chain recombines TRBV7-7 with TRBJ2-5, with a tentative D call TRBD2 (6 bases). V was pared by 5 bases and J by 5 bases, with 12 bases between. The germline V gene has CDR1 SSHAT and CDR2 FNYEAQ (reference sequence). The CDR3 runs 13 residues. CDR3 sequence reads: CASSGRPLETQYF. The DNA for the CDR3 is TGTGCCAGCAGCGGGAGGCCCCTGGAGACCCAGTACTTC.

V is TRBV15 and J is TRBJ2-1; maybe TRBD2 (5 bases). The length of the CDR3 is 13 residues. Trimming took 3 bases from V and 3 from J, leaving 6 bases between them. The germline V gene encodes CDR1 LNHNV and CDR2 YYDKDF (reference sequence). CDR3: CATSRDFYNEQFF. CDR3 coding DNA: TGTGCCACCAGCAGGGACTTCTACAATGAGCAGTTCTTC.

The chain employs TRBV27 and TRBJ2-7; tentatively, D is TRBD1 (7 bases). The V end lost 10 bases, the J end lost 12 bases, and 25 bases lay between the germline ends. CDR1 is MNHEY, CDR2 SMNVEV, per germline (reference sequence). This CDR3 comprises 13 residues. This chain's CDR3 is CATRRDSSFPPYF. CDR3 coding DNA: TGTGCCACAAGGAGGGACAGTAGTTTTCCCCCGTACTTC.

This clone showed up just a few times. The chain links TRBV18 to TRBJ2-1; weak D call: TRBD1 (6 bases). In germline, CDR1 is KGHSH, CDR2 LQKENI. Trimming removed 6 bases from V and 6 bases from J, with 9 bases in between. The CDR3 runs 12 residues. CDR3 in DNA: TGTGCCAGCTCTGGGGGCACCAATGAGCAGTTCTTC. Amino acid sequence: CASSGGTNEQFF. The entire variable domain, with the rest obtained from reference TRBV18 and TRBJ2-1, is as follows: NAGVMQNPRHLVRRRGQEARLRCSPMKGHSHVYWYRQLPEEGLKFMVYLQKENIIDESGMPKERFSAEFPKEGPSILRIQQVVRGDSAAYFCASSGGTNEQFFGPGTRLTVL.

With regard to this clone: At the DNA level, this CDR3 is encoded by other sequences in the same sample as well. The rearrangement joins TRBV27 to TRBJ2-7, with TRBD2 matching over 7 bases. The junction had 8 bases not matched to a gene; V was cut back by 6 bases and J by 0 bases. The CDR3 length is 15 residues. Germline CDR1 MNHEY, CDR2 SMNVEV (reference sequence). CDR3 loop: CASSPSGGSSYEQYF. The CDR3 DNA is TGTGCCAGCAGCCCGTCCGGGGGGAGCTCCTACGAGCAGTACTTC.

The rearrangement links TRBV28 to TRBJ2-7, with 8 nucleotides matching TRBD1. The junction had 2 bases not matched to a gene; V was cut back by 7 bases and J by 3 bases. This CDR3 comprises 12 residues. Germline V lookup: CDR1 MDHEN, CDR2 SYDVKM. The CDR3 loop reads CASNTGGYEQYF. The DNA for the CDR3 is TGTGCCAGCAACACAGGGGGCTACGAGCAGTACTTC.

The chain has TRBV27 and TRBJ2-3; D is tentatively TRBD1 or TRBD2 (7 bases each). V lost 7 bases to trimming and J lost 1 base, with 18 bases between them. CDR1 and CDR2 from the germline V gene are MNHEY and SMNVEV (reference sequence). This CDR3 has 16 amino acids. As DNA, the CDR3 is TGTGCCAGCACCCCACAGGGGAGGGGTGGCACAGATACGCAGTATTTT. As protein: CASTPQGRGGTDTQYF.

This chain uses TRBV6-6 with TRBJ2-7; the D gene is possibly TRBD1 (6 bases). CDR1 and CDR2 (germline): MNHNY, SVGAGI (reference sequence). V was cut by 6 bases and J by 4 bases, with 10 bases left in between. The CDR3 contains 12 residues. The CDR3 nucleotides read TGTGCCAGCAGCCTGACAGGTTACGAGCAGTACTTC. Translation: CASSLTGYEQYF.

The CDR3 nucleotides read TGTGCCACCGGGACAGACTACGAGCAGTACTTC. It yields the protein CATGTDYEQYF. This chain connects TRBV6-6 to TRBJ2-7, with 7 bases identical to TRBD1. Germline V lookup: CDR1 MNHNY, CDR2 SVGAGI (reference sequence). The CDR3 contains 11 residues. Unmatched junction bases numbered 3, after V lost 10 bases and J lost 3 bases.

This clone has a handful of counts. This sequence joins TRBV5-1 and TRBJ2-7; D call uncertain. Trimming shortened V by 1 base and J by 7 bases, and 12 bases separated the two germline ends. Germline V CDR1 and CDR2: SGHRS, YFSETQ. The CDR3 is 13 residues long. Here the CDR3 reads CASSLPSGWEQYF. The CDR3 nucleotides read TGCGCCAGCAGCTTGCCGTCCGGGTGGGAGCAGTACTTC.

This clone has just a few counts. This rearrangement joins TRBV2 to TRBJ2-7, with TRBD2 matching over 12 bases. Per the germline V gene, CDR1 is SNHLY and CDR2 is FYNNEI. V lost 3 bases, J lost 6 bases, and 6 bases stayed unmatched. The CDR3 runs to 15 residues. CDR3 loop: CASSDSGLAGSEQYF. The DNA for the CDR3 is TGTGCCAGCAGTGATTCAGGACTAGCGGGGTCCGAGCAGTACTTC.